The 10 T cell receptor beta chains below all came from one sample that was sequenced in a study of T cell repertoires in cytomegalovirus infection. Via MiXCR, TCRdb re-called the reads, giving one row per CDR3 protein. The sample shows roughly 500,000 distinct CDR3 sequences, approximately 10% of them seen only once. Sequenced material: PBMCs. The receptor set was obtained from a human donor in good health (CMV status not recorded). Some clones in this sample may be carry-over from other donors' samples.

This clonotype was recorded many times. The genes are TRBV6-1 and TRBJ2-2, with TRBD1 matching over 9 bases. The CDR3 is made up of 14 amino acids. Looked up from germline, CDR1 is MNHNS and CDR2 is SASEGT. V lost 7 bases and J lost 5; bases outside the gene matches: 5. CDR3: CASTGTGRTGELFF. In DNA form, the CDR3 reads TGTGCCAGCACTGGGACAGGGAGAACCGGGGAGCTGTTTTTT.

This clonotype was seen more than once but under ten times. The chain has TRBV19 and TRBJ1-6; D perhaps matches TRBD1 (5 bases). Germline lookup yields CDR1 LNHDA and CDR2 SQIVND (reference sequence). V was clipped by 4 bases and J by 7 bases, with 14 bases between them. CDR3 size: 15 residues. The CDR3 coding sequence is TGTGCCAGTAGTAAGGGGTTGATGGGGAATTCACCCCTCCACTTT. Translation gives CASSKGLMGNSPLHF.

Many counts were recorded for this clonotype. The CDR3 loop reads CASSDQPAGNTIYF. DNA of the CDR3: TGTGCCAGCAGTGACCAGCCAGCTGGAAACACCATATATTTT. The chain carries TRBV6-6 and TRBJ1-3; D unclear. This CDR3 is 14 amino acids long. V shed 5 bases and J shed 2 bases, with 10 bases lying between them. From germline, CDR1 is MNHNY and CDR2 SVGAGI (reference sequence).

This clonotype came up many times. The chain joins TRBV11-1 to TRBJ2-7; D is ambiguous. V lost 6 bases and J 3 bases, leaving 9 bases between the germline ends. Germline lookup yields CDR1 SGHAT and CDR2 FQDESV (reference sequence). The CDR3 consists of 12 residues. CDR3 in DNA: TGTGCCAGCAGTCCGTTTGACTACGAGCAGTACTTC. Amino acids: CASSPFDYEQYF.

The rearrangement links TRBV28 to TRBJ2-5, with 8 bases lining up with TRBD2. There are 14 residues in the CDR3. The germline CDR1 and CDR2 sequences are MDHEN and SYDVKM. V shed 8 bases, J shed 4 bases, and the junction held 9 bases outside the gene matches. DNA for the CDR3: TGTGCCAGCGAGTCCAGCGGGAGAGGAGAGACCCAGTACTTC. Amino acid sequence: CASESSGRGETQYF.

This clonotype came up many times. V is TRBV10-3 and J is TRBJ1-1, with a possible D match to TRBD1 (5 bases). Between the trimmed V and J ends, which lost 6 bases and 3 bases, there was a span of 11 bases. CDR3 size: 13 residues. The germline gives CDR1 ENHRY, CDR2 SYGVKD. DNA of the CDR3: TGTGCCATCAGGGGGACGACAGACACTGAAGCTTTCTTT. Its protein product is CAIRGTTDTEAFF.

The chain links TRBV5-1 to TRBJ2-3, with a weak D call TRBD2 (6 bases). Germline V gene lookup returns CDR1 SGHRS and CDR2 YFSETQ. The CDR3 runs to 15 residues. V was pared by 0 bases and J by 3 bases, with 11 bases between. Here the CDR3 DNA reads TGCGCCAGCAGCTTGGTGTCGGGAGAAACAGATACGCAGTATTTT. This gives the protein CASSLVSGETDTQYF.

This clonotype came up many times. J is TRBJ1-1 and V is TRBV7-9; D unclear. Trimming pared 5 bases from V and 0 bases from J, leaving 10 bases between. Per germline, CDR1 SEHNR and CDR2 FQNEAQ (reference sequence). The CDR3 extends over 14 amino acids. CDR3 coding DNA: TGTGCCAGCAGCGCGGTGGGGTTGAACACTGAAGCTTTCTTT. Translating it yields CASSAVGLNTEAFF.

The CDR3 DNA reads TGTGCCAGCAGTTTAACAGGGATCGAGAATTCACCCCTCCACTTT. Amino acids: CASSLTGIENSPLHF. This chain links TRBV12-3 or TRBV12-4 with TRBJ1-6, with D possibly being TRBD1 (6 bases). CDR3 size: 15 residues. V lost 2 bases, J lost 7 bases, and 12 bases lay in between.

The CDR3 DNA follows: TGTGCCAGCAGCGCGGGACAGGGGCGTTCACCCCTCCACTTT. Protein product: CASSAGQGRSPLHF. The chain joins TRBV3-1 to TRBJ1-6, with 10 bases lining up with TRBD1. The germline CDR1 and CDR2 sequences are LGHDT and YNNKEL (reference sequence). The CDR3 is 14 amino acids. V shed 5 bases and J 9 bases; nucleotides not matched to a gene: 4.